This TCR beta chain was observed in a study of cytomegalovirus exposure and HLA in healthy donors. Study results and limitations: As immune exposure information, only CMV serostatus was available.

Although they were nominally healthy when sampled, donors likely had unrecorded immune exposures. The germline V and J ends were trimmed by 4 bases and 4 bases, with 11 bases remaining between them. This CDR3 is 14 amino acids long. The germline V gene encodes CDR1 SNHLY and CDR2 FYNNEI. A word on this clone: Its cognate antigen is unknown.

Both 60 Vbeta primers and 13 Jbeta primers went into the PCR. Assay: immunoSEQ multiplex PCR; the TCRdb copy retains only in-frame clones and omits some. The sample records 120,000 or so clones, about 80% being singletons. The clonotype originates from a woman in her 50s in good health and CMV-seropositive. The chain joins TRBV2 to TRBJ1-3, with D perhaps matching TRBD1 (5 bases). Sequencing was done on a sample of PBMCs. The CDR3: CASSGGGGGNTIYF. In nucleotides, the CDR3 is TGTGCCAGCAGTGGGGGGGGTGGCGGAAACACCATATATTTT.